This entry features one T cell receptor (beta chain) sequence. Its antigen is unknown. It has no much larger one-base neighbor in the sample; base qualities were not kept. Library preparation employed 5' RACE. The sequencer was an Illumina HiSeq 2500. A second PCR of roughly 6 to 11 cycles was run with a J-beta primer mix and a sample-barcoded 5' primer. A unique molecular identifier was introduced onto each TCR beta cDNA molecule by a template-switch 5' adaptor carrying 12 random nucleotides. Each sample yielded at least 2.5 million CDR3-containing paired-end reads. First-strand cDNA was synthesized from all RNA with the Mint cDNA synthesis kit, primed by a TRBC-specific oligonucleotide. Following uracil-DNA glycosylase treatment, a first 18-cycle PCR with universal primers M1SS and BC2_uni_R was performed on all cDNA. The original methods were these. For normalization, 1 million high-quality reads were randomly selected from each sample, with every read carrying a distinct molecular identifier. Reads sharing molecular identifiers were discarded rather than binned into consensus sequences. MiTCR, with a Q25 quality threshold and the strictest error-elimination algorithm, was used for CDR3 identification, clonotype clustering and error correction. A nonparametric unseen species model with Euler transformation was used to estimate lower-bound total TCR beta diversity. TCRdb ran its own pipeline on the public reads, namely fastp trimming at Q25 and MiXCR clone calling, and kept in-frame beta chains. Each entry is one CDR3 protein sequence, shown with its most common DNA and genes. What appears here as the V and J calls and clone size reflects TCRdb's work, not the paper's. This sample is represented by over 600,000 distinct CDR3 sequences; approximately 53% of them were singletons. Clones ranked in the top ten supply 20% to 30% of the sample.

The data were obtained in a study of blood T cells in healthy people across ages (dated by TCRdb to 2014 to 2015). In the study overall: In model experiments, template switching captured about one uniquely barcoded TCR beta cDNA molecule for every two T cells. The donors were divided into four age groups: young (average around 17 years), middle-aged (around 41), aged (about 56) and long-lived (roughly 82). Two additional independent replicas of 1 million unique cDNA reads from the same blood draw were analyzed for two donors (one aged 18 to 30 and one aged 80 or older). The study measured age-related changes in TCR beta repertoire diversity using deep sequencing normalized with unique cDNA molecular identifiers. To avoid experimental bias, donors of different ages were spread randomly across the sequencing lanes. Overall study results and their limits: Compared with the aged group, the long-lived group had more naive CD4+ T cells, fewer expanded clones and increased TCR diversity, a pattern suggesting age selection. Total diversity estimates from one million sequenced T cells were considered lower bounds and underestimates. A strong correlation was found between observed TCR beta diversity and the percentage of naive T cells measured by flow cytometry. As age increased, observed TCR beta diversity per million T cells dropped in a roughly linear way, and a significant reduction was already evident by age 40. Because the CMV infection status of the donors was unknown, age-related changes in expanded clonotypes may potentially have been confounded. Conclusive comparison of naive and antigen-experienced compartments was prevented by the profiling of bulk unsorted PBMCs.

The donors were a few dozen Caucasian individuals from Russia, aged roughly 6 to 100 years, who were systemically healthy. Approximately 9 milliliters of peripheral blood were collected from each donor into EDTA-treated Vacutainer tubes. PBMCs were isolated by Ficoll-Paque density-gradient centrifugation, with at least 6 million obtained per sample. Total RNA, at least 5 micrograms per sample, was extracted from PBMCs with Trizol reagent. For every donor, flow cytometry on a PBMC aliquot measured the percentage of naive CD45RAhigh/CD27high T cells. The material sequenced was blood. This TCR derives from a man aged 40-50 years in good health.

The sequenced DNA: TGTGCCAGCAGCTTAGAGGGACTAGCGGGAGGGGAGCAGTACTTC. The translation is CASSLEGLAGGEQYF. Recombination linked TRBV7-6 to TRBJ2-7; 16 bases in between match TRBD2. The germline V gene encodes CDR1 SGHVS and CDR2 FNYEAQ. Here V drops 1 base and J drops 7 bases, and the junction holds 1 base not matched to any gene. From cysteine to phenylalanine, the CDR3 is 15 amino acids long. Only the CDR3 portion is preserved as DNA: 45 bases, with reading frame beginning at the first base.